Listed below are T cell receptor beta chains from one sample, sequenced in a study of blood T cell repertoires in COVID-19. Method: immunoSEQ multiplex PCR; TCRdb's copy keeps in-frame clones and lacks some. The sample includes about 80,000 clones, around four fifths of them seen just once. The sample comprised peripheral blood. All receptors derive from a man of 80 years or more with active or convalescent COVID-19. The CDR3 runs from the conserved cysteine through the conserved F or W. A D gene is named only where the DNA matches it firmly. Not all rows give a size; the values are once, few, many and, for expanded clones, a class.

D gene	V gene	J gene	clone size	CDR3 protein	CDR3 DNA
TRBD1	TRBV18	TRBJ1-4	.	CASSPRGQVNEKLFF	TGTGCCAGCTCACCTCGAGGACAGGTTAATGAAAAACTGTTTTTT
.	TRBV21-1	TRBJ1-5	.	CASSSTGLGNQPQHF	TGTGCCAGCAGCAGCACAGGATTAGGCAATCAGCCCCAGCATTTT
TRBD1	TRBV6-5	TRBJ1-1	.	CASSWTGGTEAFF	TGTGCCAGCAGTTGGACAGGCGGAACTGAAGCTTTCTTT
TRBD2	TRBV2	TRBJ2-1	.	CASSPGGGKSYNEQFF	TGTGCCAGCAGCCCCGGCGGGGGTAAATCCTACAATGAGCAGTTCTTC
TRBD1	TRBV5-1	TRBJ1-1	.	CASSPDRGKAGTEAFF	TGCGCCAGCAGCCCGGACAGGGGGAAGGCTGGCACTGAAGCTTTCTTT
.	TRBV2	TRBJ1-5	.	CASSVFTGRTGQPQHF	TGTGCCAGCAGCGTATTTACAGGGAGAACAGGCCAGCCCCAGCATTTT
TRBD2	TRBV4-2	TRBJ2-2	.	CASSHRDYAGELFF	TGTGCCAGCAGCCACCGGGACTACGCCGGGGAGCTGTTTTTT
TRBD2	TRBV19	TRBJ2-2	once	CASNLWTSGFSTGELFF	TGTGCCAGTAATCTATGGACTAGCGGGTTTTCGACCGGGGAGCTGTTTTTT
.	TRBV27	TRBJ2-7	.	CASSLGGIYYEQYF	TGTGCCAGCAGTTTGGGCGGGATTTACTACGAGCAGTACTTC
.	TRBV6-5	TRBJ1-2	.	CASSGSRTARTFETF	TGTGCCAGCAGCGGATCACGGACAGCCCGTACCTTCGAAACCTTC
TRBD1	TRBV5-6	TRBJ2-2	.	CASSSGQGNTGELFF	TGTGCCAGCAGTTCTGGACAGGGGAACACCGGGGAGCTGTTTTTT
.	TRBV6-5	TRBJ1-2	.	CASTSGTRGGYTF	TGTGCCAGCACTTCCGGGACAAGAGGTGGCTACACCTTC
.	TRBV10-2	TRBJ1-4	.	CASSEGGGANEKLFF	TGCGCCAGCAGTGAAGGCGGGGGGGCTAATGAAAAACTGTTTTTT
.	TRBV2	TRBJ2-1	.	CASSEVGAANNEQFF	TGTGCCAGCAGTGAAGTGGGGGCGGCAAACAATGAGCAGTTCTTC
TRBD1	TRBV5-5	TRBJ2-1	few	CASSLVVTGGRNEQFF	TGTGCCAGCAGCTTGGTGGTGACAGGGGGGAGAAATGAGCAGTTCTTC
TRBD1	TRBV11-3	TRBJ2-2	.	CASSLRQGFSTGELFF	TGTGCCAGCAGCTTACGACAGGGTTTTAGCACCGGGGAGCTGTTTTTT
.	TRBV11-1	TRBJ2-5	.	CASSLRDSQETQYF	TGTGCCAGCAGCCTACGGGACTCCCAAGAGACCCAGTACTTC
.	TRBV28	TRBJ2-7	.	CASSSGYEQYF	TGTGCCAGCAGTTCCGGCTACGAGCAGTACTTC
.	TRBV7-9	TRBJ1-6	.	CAASSYNSPLHF	TGTGCCGCGAGCTCCTATAATTCACCCCTCCACTTT
TRBD2	TRBV25-1	TRBJ2-7	.	CASSGTSGDSYEQYF	TGTGCCAGCAGTGGGACTAGCGGCGATTCCTACGAGCAGTACTTC
.	TRBV5-1	TRBJ1-6	few	CASSSGTPNSPLHF	TGCGCCAGCAGCTCCGGGACACCTAATTCACCCCTCCACTTT
.	TRBV19	TRBJ2-1	.	CASEKRGHNEQFF	TGTGCCAGTGAAAAAAGGGGCCACAATGAGCAGTTCTTC
.	TRBV5-4	TRBJ2-3	.	CASSLPGAITDTQYF	TGTGCCAGCAGCTTGCCAGGGGCAATCACAGATACGCAGTATTTT
.	TRBV20-1	TRBJ2-3	.	CSASLADTQYF	TGCAGTGCTAGCCTCGCAGATACGCAGTATTTT
TRBD1	TRBV7-7	TRBJ2-5	.	CASSLDAGTEETQYF	TGTGCTAGCAGCTTGGATGCAGGGACAGAAGAGACCCAGTACTTC
TRBD1	TRBV28	TRBJ2-1	.	CASSQDRGEQFF	TGTGCCAGCAGTCAAGACAGGGGTGAGCAGTTCTTC
.	TRBV6-5	TRBJ2-6	.	CASRALSGANVLTF	TGTGCCAGCAGAGCGTTGTCTGGGGCCAACGTCCTGACTTTC
TRBD2	TRBV27	TRBJ2-1	.	CASSTLNGRARNEQFF	TGTGCCAGCAGTACCCTTAACGGGAGGGCCCGGAATGAGCAGTTCTTC
TRBD2	TRBV28	TRBJ2-3	.	CASMGSGRKDTQYF	TGTGCCAGCATGGGTAGCGGGAGGAAAGATACGCAGTATTTT
TRBD2	TRBV11-2	TRBJ2-2	.	CASSSPGTSGNPGELFF	TGTGCCAGCAGCTCACCCGGGACTAGCGGGAATCCCGGGGAGCTGTTTTTT
.	TRBV15	TRBJ1-5	.	CATRRESAGSGGLGYQPQHF	TGTGCCACCAGGAGAGAGTCTGCAGGGAGTGGGGGCTTGGGCTATCAGCCCCAGCATTTT
.	TRBV6-5	TRBJ1-6	.	CASSSYRAGSPLHF	TGTGCCAGCAGTTCGTACAGGGCAGGTTCACCCCTCCACTTT
.	TRBV4-2	TRBJ2-5	.	CASSQDYQETQYF	TGTGCCAGCAGCCAAGACTACCAAGAGACCCAGTACTTC
.	TRBV4-3	TRBJ2-7	.	CASSHYRDKPYEQYF	TGCGCCAGCAGCCATTACCGGGACAAACCCTACGAGCAGTACTTC
TRBD2	TRBV7-6	TRBJ2-4	.	CASSPRPGTRLSIQYF	TGTGCCAGCAGCCCCCGTCCCGGGACTAGATTAAGCATTCAGTACTTC
TRBD1	TRBV2	TRBJ1-6	.	CASSERGQVNSPLHF	TGTGCCAGCAGTGAAAGGGGACAGGTTAATTCACCCCTCCACTTT
TRBD2	TRBV27	TRBJ2-3	.	CASSFGLAGDTQYF	TGTGCCAGCAGTTTTGGACTAGCGGGAGATACGCAGTATTTT
.	TRBV7-2	TRBJ1-6	.	CASSPAGSPLHF	TGTGCCAGCAGCCCCGCCGGTTCACCCCTCCACTTT
TRBD1	TRBV2	TRBJ1-1	.	CASILQGSEAFF	TGTGCCAGCATCTTACAGGGGTCTGAAGCTTTCTTT
TRBD1	TRBV28	TRBJ1-5	.	CASSLGQGGQPQHF	TGTGCCAGCAGCCTAGGACAGGGGGGTCAGCCCCAGCATTTT
TRBD1	TRBV3-1/TRBV3-2	TRBJ1-3	.	CASSHTGAGNTIYF	TGTGCCAGCAGCCATACAGGGGCGGGCAACACCATATATTTT
.	TRBV4-1	TRBJ1-5	.	CASSQQGSPGFQPQHF	TGCGCCAGCAGCCAACAGGGATCCCCCGGCTTTCAGCCCCAGCATTTT
.	TRBV7-2	TRBJ1-5	.	CASSPSTTGQPQHF	TGTGCCAGCAGCCCTTCTACGACGGGTCAGCCCCAGCATTTT
TRBD2	TRBV6-2/TRBV6-3	TRBJ2-1	.	CASSTQLAGDNEQFF	TGTGCCAGCAGTACACAACTAGCGGGGGACAATGAGCAGTTCTTC
.	TRBV5-1	TRBJ1-1	.	CASTPGGARNTEAFF	TGCGCCAGCACCCCAGGTGGGGCTCGGAACACTGAAGCTTTCTTT
.	TRBV19	TRBJ1-1	.	CASAGQKNTEAFF	TGTGCCAGTGCTGGACAGAAGAACACTGAAGCTTTCTTT
TRBD1	TRBV7-2	TRBJ1-2	.	CASSAGGWERGYTF	TGTGCCAGCAGCGCAGGGGGGTGGGAGCGCGGCTACACCTTC
TRBD1	TRBV6-5	TRBJ1-1	.	CASSYGTGGTEAFF	TGTGCCAGCAGTTACGGGACAGGGGGAACTGAAGCTTTCTTT
.	TRBV9	TRBJ1-5	.	CASSVEGGEKPQHF	TGTGCCAGCAGCGTAGAAGGGGGGGAAAAGCCCCAGCATTTT
TRBD1	TRBV4-1	TRBJ1-3	.	CASSQGRGGAAGNTIYF	TGCGCCAGCAGCCAAGGTCGAGGGGGCGCGGCTGGAAACACCATATATTTT
TRBD2	TRBV5-1	TRBJ2-7	.	CASSFRLAGEEQYF	TGCGCCAGCAGCTTTCGGCTAGCGGGGGAAGAGCAGTACTTC
.	TRBV28	TRBJ2-7	.	CASKSRRGSEQYF	TGTGCCAGCAAAAGCCGGCGGGGTAGCGAGCAGTACTTC
.	TRBV13	TRBJ1-4	.	CASSNSQGTGEKLFF	TGTGCCAGCAGCAACTCTCAGGGGACGGGGGAAAAACTGTTTTTT